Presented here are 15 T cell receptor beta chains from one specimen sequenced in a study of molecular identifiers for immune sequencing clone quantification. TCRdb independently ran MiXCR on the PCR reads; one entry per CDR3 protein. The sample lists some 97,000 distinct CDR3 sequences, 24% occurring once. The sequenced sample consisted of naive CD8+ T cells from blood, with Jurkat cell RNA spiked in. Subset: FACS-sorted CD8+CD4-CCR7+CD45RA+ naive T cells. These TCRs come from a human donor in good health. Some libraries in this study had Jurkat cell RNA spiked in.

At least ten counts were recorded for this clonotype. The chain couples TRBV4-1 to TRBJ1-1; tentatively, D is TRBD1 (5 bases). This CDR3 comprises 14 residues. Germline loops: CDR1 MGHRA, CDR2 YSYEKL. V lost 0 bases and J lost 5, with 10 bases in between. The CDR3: CASSQERGRTEAFF. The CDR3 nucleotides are TGCGCCAGCAGCCAAGAGAGGGGACGGACTGAAGCTTTCTTT.

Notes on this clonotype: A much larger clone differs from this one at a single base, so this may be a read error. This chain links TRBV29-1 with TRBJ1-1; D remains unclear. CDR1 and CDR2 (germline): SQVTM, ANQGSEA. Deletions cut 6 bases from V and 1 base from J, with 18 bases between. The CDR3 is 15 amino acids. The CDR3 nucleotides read TGCAGCGTCCCCGGGGTGAGCTTCACGAACACTGAAGCTTTCTTT. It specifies CSVPGVSFTNTEAFF.

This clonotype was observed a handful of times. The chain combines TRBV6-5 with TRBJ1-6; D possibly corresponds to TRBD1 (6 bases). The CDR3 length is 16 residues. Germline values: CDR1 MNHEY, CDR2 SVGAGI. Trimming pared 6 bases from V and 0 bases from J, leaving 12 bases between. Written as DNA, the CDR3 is TGTGCCAGCAGGAACACAGGGTACTCCTATAATTCACCCCTCCACTTT. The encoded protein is CASRNTGYSYNSPLHF.

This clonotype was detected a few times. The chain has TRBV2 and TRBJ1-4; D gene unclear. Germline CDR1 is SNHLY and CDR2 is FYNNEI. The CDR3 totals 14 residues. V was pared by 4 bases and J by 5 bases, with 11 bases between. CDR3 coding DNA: TGTGCCAGCAGTGCGGGTCGAAGGAATGAAAAACTGTTTTTT. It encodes CASSAGRRNEKLFF. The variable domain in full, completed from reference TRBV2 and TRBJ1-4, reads EPEVTQTPSHQVTQMGQEVILRCVPISNHLYFYWYRQILGQKVEFLVSFYNNEISEKSEIFDDQFSVERPDGSNFTLKIRSTKLEDSAMYFCASSAGRRNEKLFFGSGTQLSVL.

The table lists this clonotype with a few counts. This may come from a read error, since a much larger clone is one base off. CDR3 in DNA: TGTGCCAGCAGCTTAGTGACTAGAGGCAATGAGCAGATCTTC. Its translation: CASSLVTRGNEQIF. The chain recombines TRBV7-2 with TRBJ2-1, with D perhaps TRBD2 (6 bases). Germline-derived CDR1 and CDR2 are SGHTA and FQGNSA. This CDR3 region has 14 residues.

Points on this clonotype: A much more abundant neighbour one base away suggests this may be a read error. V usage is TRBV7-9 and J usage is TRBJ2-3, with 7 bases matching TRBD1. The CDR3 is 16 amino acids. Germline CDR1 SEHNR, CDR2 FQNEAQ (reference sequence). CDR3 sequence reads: CASSTTTGIGTDAQYF. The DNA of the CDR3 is TGTGCCAGCAGCACGACGACAGGGATAGGCACAGATGCGCAGTATTTT.

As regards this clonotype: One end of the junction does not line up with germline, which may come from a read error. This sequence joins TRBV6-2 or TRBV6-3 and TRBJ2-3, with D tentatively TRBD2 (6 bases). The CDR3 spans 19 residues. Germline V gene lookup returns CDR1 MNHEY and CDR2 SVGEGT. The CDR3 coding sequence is TGTGCCAGCAGCGGGCCAATAGCGGAAGGGGTTAGCCCCGCAGATGCGCAGTATTTT. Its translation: CASSGPIAEGVSPADAQYF.

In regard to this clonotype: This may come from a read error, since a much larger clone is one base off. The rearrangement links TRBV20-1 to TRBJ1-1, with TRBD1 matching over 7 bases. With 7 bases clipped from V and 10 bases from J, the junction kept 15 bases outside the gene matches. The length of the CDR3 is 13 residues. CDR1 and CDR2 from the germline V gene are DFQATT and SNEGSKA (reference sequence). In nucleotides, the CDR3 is TGCAGTGTACTACAGGGGTTGGATATAGTAGCTTTCTTT. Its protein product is CSVLQGLDIVAFF.

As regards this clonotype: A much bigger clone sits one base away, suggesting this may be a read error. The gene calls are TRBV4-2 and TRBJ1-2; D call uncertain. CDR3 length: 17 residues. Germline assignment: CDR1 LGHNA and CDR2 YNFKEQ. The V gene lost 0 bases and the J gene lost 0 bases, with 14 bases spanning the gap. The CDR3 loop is CASSQDRFVAANYGYTF. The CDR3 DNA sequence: TGTGCCAGCAGCCAAGATCGATTTGTGGCCGCTAACTATGGCTACACCTTC.

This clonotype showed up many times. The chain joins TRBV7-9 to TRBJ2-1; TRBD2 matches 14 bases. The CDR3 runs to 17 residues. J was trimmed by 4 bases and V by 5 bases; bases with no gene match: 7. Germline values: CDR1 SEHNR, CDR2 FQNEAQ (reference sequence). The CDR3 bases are TGTGCCAGCAGCCGATCCGGGACTAGCGGGGGTTACAATGAGCAGTTCTTC. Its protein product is CASSRSGTSGGYNEQFF.

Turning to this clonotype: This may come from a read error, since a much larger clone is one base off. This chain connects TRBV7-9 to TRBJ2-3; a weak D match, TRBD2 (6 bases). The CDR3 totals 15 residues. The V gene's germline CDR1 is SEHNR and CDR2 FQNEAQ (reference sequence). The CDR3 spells CAGSPVVAGTDTQYF. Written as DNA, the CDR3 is TGTGCCGGCAGCCCCGTGGTAGCGGGCACAGATACGCAGTATTTT.

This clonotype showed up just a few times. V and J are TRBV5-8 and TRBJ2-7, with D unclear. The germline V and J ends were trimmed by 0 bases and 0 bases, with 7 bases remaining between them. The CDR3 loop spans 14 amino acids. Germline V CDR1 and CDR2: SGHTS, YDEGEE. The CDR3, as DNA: TGTGCCAGCAGCTTGGGGGTCAACTCCTACGAGCAGTACTTC. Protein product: CASSLGVNSYEQYF.

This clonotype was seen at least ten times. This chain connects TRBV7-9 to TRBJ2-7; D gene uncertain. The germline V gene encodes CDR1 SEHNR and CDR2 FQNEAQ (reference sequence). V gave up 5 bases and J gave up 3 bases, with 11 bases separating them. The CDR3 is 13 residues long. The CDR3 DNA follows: TGTGCCAGCAGCCCCACAGTGGGCTACGAGCAGTACTTC. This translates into CASSPTVGYEQYF.

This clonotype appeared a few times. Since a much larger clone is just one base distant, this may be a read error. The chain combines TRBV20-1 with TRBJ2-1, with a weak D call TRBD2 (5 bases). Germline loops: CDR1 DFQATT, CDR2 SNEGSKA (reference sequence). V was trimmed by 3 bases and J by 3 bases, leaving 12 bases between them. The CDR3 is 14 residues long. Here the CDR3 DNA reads TGCAGTGCTAGGGATCGCGGGTACTACAATGAGCAGTTCTTC. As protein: CSARDRGYYNEQFF.

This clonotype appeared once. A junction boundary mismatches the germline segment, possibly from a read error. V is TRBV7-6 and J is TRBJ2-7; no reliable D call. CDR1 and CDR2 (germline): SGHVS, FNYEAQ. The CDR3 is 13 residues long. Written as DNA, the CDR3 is TGTGCCAGCAGCTTGTCCAGAATATACGATCAGTACTTC. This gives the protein CASSLSRIYDQYF.